This TCR beta chain was identified in a study of cytomegalovirus exposure and HLA in healthy donors. With 60 Vbeta and 13 Jbeta primers, the PCR was carried out. Only in-frame clones appear in the TCRdb table, and some are missing; sequencing was by immunoSEQ multiplex PCR. The sample has approximately 120,000 clones, approximately 83% seen once; the top ten hold approximately 3.5%. This CDR3 region has 18 residues. Trimming removed 5 bases from V and 4 bases from J; junction bases left unmatched: 11. Germline V gives CDR1 SEHNR, CDR2 FQNEAQ (reference sequence). Notes on the study in general: Cytomegalovirus-associated TCR beta chains were listed, numbering 164.

As regards this clone: The antigen is not known.

V usage is TRBV7-9 and J usage is TRBJ2-1; the match to TRBD2 covers 13 bases. Sequenced sample: PBMCs. The origin of this receptor is a woman in her thirties or forties in good health and CMV-seropositive. CDR3 nucleotides: TGTGCCAGCAGCACGCCGAGGGGACTAGCGGGACCATACAATGAGCAGTTCTTC. Protein sequence: CASSTPRGLAGPYNEQFF.